This TCR beta chain was sequenced for a study of blood T cell repertoires in COVID-19. Clones were sequenced by immunoSEQ multiplex PCR, and TCRdb holds only the in-frame ones, with some missing. The sample has some 89,000 clones; roughly nine tenths are singletons. The CDR3 sequence is 17 residues long. Trimming removed 2 bases from V and 5 bases from J, with 22 bases in between. Germline CDR1 MNHEY, CDR2 SMNVEV (reference sequence). The rearrangement uses TRBV27 and TRBJ2-7, with a weak D call TRBD1 (5 bases). The TCR sequence derives from a man aged 55-75 years with acute or convalescent COVID-19. Sequences were obtained from peripheral blood. The CDR3 DNA is TGTGCCAGCAGTTTAAAGGCGTGGGCAGGGATTACAAACGAGCAGTACTTC. It is translated as CASSLKAWAGITNEQYF.